This T cell receptor beta chain was captured by sequencing in a study of blood T cell repertoires in COVID-19. Study background: Acute and convalescent COVID-19 samples came from the United States, Italy and Spain.

This CDR3 comprises 14 residues. The germline V gene has CDR1 SGHTA and CDR2 FQGNSA. J was trimmed by 9 bases and V by 1 base; bases with no gene match: 2. Generated by immunoSEQ multiplex PCR, the TCRdb table keeps only in-frame clones and is missing some. The sample has roughly 39,000 clones, 80% to 90% seen once. This clonotype was obtained from a young man with active or convalescent COVID-19. Specimen: peripheral blood. The chain couples TRBV7-2 to TRBJ2-3; 12 nucleotides match TRBD2. The CDR3 here is CASSLGLAGVTQYF. CDR3 sequence (DNA): TGTGCCAGCAGCTTAGGACTAGCGGGGGTAACGCAGTATTTT. The variable domain in full, with the rest retrieved from reference TRBV7-2 and TRBJ2-3, is GAGVSQSPSNKVTEKGKDVELRCDPISGHTALYWYRQSLGQGLEFLIYFQGNSAPDKSGLPSDRFSAERTGGSVSTLTIQRTQQEDSAVYLCASSLGLAGVTQYFGPGTRLTVL.